This T cell receptor (beta chain) was obtained from a study of blood T cell repertoires in COVID-19. At the level of the study: PBMCs, B-cell-depleted T cells, or T cells provided the cDNA or gDNA that made up the material.

TCRdb's table, derived via immunoSEQ multiplex PCR, lists solely in-frame clones and lacks some. The repertoire holds approximately 400,000 clones, with about four fifths as singletons. Germline-derived CDR1 and CDR2 are SGHNT and YENEEA. Trimming shortened V by 4 bases and J by 6 bases, and 12 bases separated the two germline ends. The CDR3 contains 13 residues. Those who participated ranged in age from roughly 18 to 90 years and resided in roughly 26 US areas. Before being deemed recovered, Cohort 3 donors had two negative PCRs, clearance, or symptom resolution. Specimen: PBMCs or T cells enriched from blood (not recorded which). The chain has TRBV11-3 and TRBJ1-1; D gene uncertain. The TCR sequence derives from a woman between 50 and 59 years old who had recovered from COVID-19. The CDR3 nucleotides read TGTGCCAGCAGCTCCACTCTTGTTCCTGAAGCTTTCTTT. It is translated as CASSSTLVPEAFF. The full variable domain, in which reference TRBV11-3 and TRBJ1-1 provide the parts outside the CDR3, is EAGVVQSPRYKIIEKKQPVAFWCNPISGHNTLYWYLQNLGQGPELLIRYENEEAVDDSQLPKDRFSAERLKGVDSTLKIQPAELGDSAVYLCASSSTLVPEAFFGQGTRLTVV.